The sequence of this TCR beta chain was determined in a study of identifying expanded T cells in peripheral blood. Study-level findings and limits: Approximately two-week clone count variance significantly increased as total template count grew. Differentially abundant clones: roughly 1.3 between replicates, 16.4 at approximately 13 days, more than 18 at four.

TCRdb's copy holds only in-frame clones and misses some; the assay was immunoSEQ multiplex PCR. Among more than 55,000 clones listed, 70% to 90% were seen once. Comments on this clone: Its antigen is unidentified.

Collection occurred without any documented infections or immune events in donors. There are 15 residues in the CDR3. Per the germline V gene, CDR1 is MNHEY and CDR2 is SMNVEV (reference sequence). V gave up 5 bases and J gave up 4 bases, with 17 bases separating them. The sample consisted of blood. The V and J genes are TRBV27 and TRBJ1-2, with D perhaps TRBD1 (5 bases). The receptor comes from a person aged 18 to 70 in good health. The CDR3 coding sequence is TGTGCCAGCAGTCCTTCGGGACGTCGTACCTATGGCTACACCTTC. It is translated as CASSPSGRRTYGYTF.